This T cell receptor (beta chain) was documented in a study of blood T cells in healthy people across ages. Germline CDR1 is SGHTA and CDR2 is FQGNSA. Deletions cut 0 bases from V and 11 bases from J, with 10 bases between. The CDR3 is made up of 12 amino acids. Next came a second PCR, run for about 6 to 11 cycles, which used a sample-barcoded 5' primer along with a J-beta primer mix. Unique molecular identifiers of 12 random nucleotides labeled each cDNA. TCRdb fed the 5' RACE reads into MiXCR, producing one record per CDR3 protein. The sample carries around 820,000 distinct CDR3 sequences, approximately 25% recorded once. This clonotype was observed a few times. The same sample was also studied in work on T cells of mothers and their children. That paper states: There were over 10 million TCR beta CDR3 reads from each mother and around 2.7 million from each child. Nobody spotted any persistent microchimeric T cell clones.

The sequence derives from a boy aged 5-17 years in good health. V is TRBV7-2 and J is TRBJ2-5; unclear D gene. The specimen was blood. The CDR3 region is CASSLARSEQYF. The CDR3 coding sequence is TGTGCCAGCAGCTTAGCTAGGTCAGAGCAGTACTTC.